Listed below are T cell receptor beta chains from one sample, sequenced in a study of blood T cell repertoires in COVID-19. Libraries were prepared by immunoSEQ multiplex PCR; TCRdb keeps only in-frame clonotypes and omits some of them. The data hold around 300,000 clones, with around 86% observed a single time. The sample was peripheral blood. The receptors come from a man aged 50-59 years with active or convalescent COVID-19. The CDR3 runs from the conserved cysteine through the conserved F or W. Each record gives: clone size, D gene, V gene, J gene, CDR3 DNA, CDR3 protein. The D gene is left open where the match is weak. Clone size is stated in some rows and not others, as once, few, many or a class when expanded.

>once|TRBD1|TRBV6-6|TRBJ1-5
TGTGCCAGCAGATCAGGGACAGAAACGAACAATCAGCCCCAGCATTTT
CASRSGTETNNQPQHF
>once|.|TRBV5-6|TRBJ2-1
TGTGCCAGCAGCTGGGGGACACCCAATGAGCAGTTCTTC
CASSWGTPNEQFF
>.|.|TRBV28|TRBJ1-5
TGTGCCAGCAGACAGGGCAGTCAGCCCCAGCATTTT
CASRQGSQPQHF
>.|.|TRBV28|TRBJ1-1
TGTGCCAGCAGTGGGGGACATCTGAACACTGAAGCTTTCTTT
CASSGGHLNTEAFF
>.|TRBD2|TRBV7-2|TRBJ2-1
TGTGCCAGCAGCCGTACTAGCGGTAACTACAATGAGCAGTTCTTC
CASSRTSGNYNEQFF
>once|TRBD1|TRBV24-1|TRBJ1-5
TGTGCCACCAGTGAAGCCGGGACAGGGGGCAATCAGCCCCAGCATTTT
CATSEAGTGGNQPQHF
>.|TRBD1|TRBV3-1/TRBV3-2|TRBJ1-5
TGTGCCAGCAGTCAGACAGGGAGGCAGCCCCAGCATTTT
CASSQTGRQPQHF
>.|.|TRBV6-6|TRBJ2-1
TGTGCCAGCAGTTCCCCAAATCTAGCCCCTCACAATGAGCAGTTCTTC
CASSSPNLAPHNEQFF
>.|TRBD2|TRBV13|TRBJ2-7
TGTGCCAGCAGCTTGGGTGGGAGGGAACTATGGAACGAGCAGTACTTC
CASSLGGRELWNEQYF
>.|.|TRBV30|TRBJ2-4
TGTGCCTGGTCTCCCTTGGGGCGGCAGACCTACTTC
CAWSPLGRQTYF